The clone carrying this T cell receptor beta chain was observed a few times. Its target is not known. The sample comes from a study of cytomegalovirus exposure and HLA in healthy donors. Healthy donors of bone marrow made up the group. PCR amplification relied on 60 Vbeta primers (plus 13 Jbeta primers). The repertoire was sequenced with immunoSEQ multiplex PCR; TCRdb's copy has only in-frame clones and lacks some. Here the sample spans 35,000 to 50,000 clones, roughly half being singletons. Germline V CDR1 and CDR2: SEHNR, FQNEAQ (reference sequence). V gave up 8 bases and J gave up 1 base, with 9 bases separating them. This CDR3 has 14 amino acids. Findings and limits, study-wide: There were several of the most significant clusters that appeared linked to common viral pathogens in a later analysis. Follow-up analysis found HLA locus-dependent TCR association rates, highest for DRB1 and lowest for HLA-C.

This sequence originates from a man in his fifties or sixties in good health and CMV-seronegative. The chain combines TRBV7-9 with TRBJ2-6; D is unresolved. The sample comprised PBMCs. The CDR3 sequence: CASDTFSGANVLTF. For the CDR3, the DNA is TGTGCCAGCGACACCTTTTCTGGGGCCAACGTCCTGACTTTC.